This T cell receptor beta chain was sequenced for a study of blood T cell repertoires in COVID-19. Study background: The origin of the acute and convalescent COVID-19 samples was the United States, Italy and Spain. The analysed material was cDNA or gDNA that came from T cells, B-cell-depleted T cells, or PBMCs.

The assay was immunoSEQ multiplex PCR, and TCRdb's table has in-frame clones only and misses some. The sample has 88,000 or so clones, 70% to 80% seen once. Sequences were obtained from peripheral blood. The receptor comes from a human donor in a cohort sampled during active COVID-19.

DNA of the CDR3: TGCGCCAGCAGCCCCATCGACGTAGGGGGCGCTTCTGAAGCTTTCTTT. Its protein product is CASSPIDVGGASEAFF. This chain connects TRBV5-1 to TRBJ1-1; 7 bases are shared with TRBD1. The CDR3 totals 16 residues. The V gene's germline CDR1 is SGHRS and CDR2 YFSETQ. Unmatched junction bases numbered 15, after V lost 4 bases and J lost 6 bases. The full variable domain, its missing parts supplied by reference TRBV5-1 and TRBJ1-1, is KAGVTQTPRYLIKTRGQQVTLSCSPISGHRSVSWYQQTPGQGLQFLFEYFSETQRNKGNFPGRFSGRQFSNSRSEMNVSTLELGDSALYLCASSPIDVGGASEAFFGQGTRLTVV.